These 28 T cell receptor beta chains were sequenced from one sample in a study of T-cell reconstitution after alpha-beta-depleted transplantation in children. A TCRbeta library incorporating unique molecular identifiers was prepared. TCRdb re-derived calls from the PCR reads in MiXCR, one entry per CDR3 protein. The data contain approximately 170,000 distinct CDR3 sequences, roughly 10% of them singletons. Specimen: PBMCs, collected before TCRalphabeta/CD19-depleted stem cell transplant. Receptor source: a boy between 2 and 10 years old with acute myeloid leukemia, due to receive a stem cell transplant.

This clonotype was counted many times. The V gene is TRBV20-1, the J gene TRBJ2-5; 12 bases line up with TRBD2. Per germline, CDR1 DFQATT and CDR2 SNEGSKA (reference sequence). The CDR3 contains 14 residues. The V gene end was trimmed by 3 bases and the J gene end by 3 bases; junction bases not matched to a gene: 2. The CDR3 is CSASRLAGEETQYF. The CDR3 DNA reads as TGCAGTGCTAGTCGACTAGCGGGAGAAGAGACCCAGTACTTC.

In this sample, this clonotype turned up many times. The gene calls are TRBV28 and TRBJ2-7; D may be TRBD1 (6 bases). Trimming shortened V by 2 bases and J by 5 bases, and 16 bases separated the two germline ends. Per germline, CDR1 MDHEN and CDR2 SYDVKM. CDR3 size: 15 residues. The CDR3 reads CASSLRSDRPHEQYF. The CDR3 DNA is TGTGCCAGCAGTTTACGCAGTGACAGGCCCCACGAGCAGTACTTC.

This clonotype has a count of ten or more. The chain is built from TRBV12-3 or TRBV12-4 and TRBJ2-5; TRBD1 aligns across 9 bases. Trimming at V came to 6 bases and at J to 3 bases, leaving 8 bases not matched to a gene. CDR3 length: 15 amino acids. The CDR3 spells CASSRNRGPEETQYF. The CDR3 DNA follows: TGTGCCAGCAGCCGGAACAGGGGGCCCGAAGAGACCCAGTACTTC.

Many counts were recorded for this clonotype. The V call is TRBV4-1, the J call TRBJ2-5; 8 nucleotides agree with TRBD2. J was trimmed by 2 bases and V by 4 bases; bases with no gene match: 12. The CDR3 extends over 17 amino acids. Germline V lookup: CDR1 MGHRA, CDR2 YSYEKL. CDR3 region: CASSPQSSGGLQETQYF. The CDR3 DNA reads TGCGCCAGCAGCCCCCAAAGCAGCGGGGGCCTTCAAGAGACCCAGTACTTC.

This clonotype appeared a few times. The chain is built from TRBV3-1 and TRBJ2-3; a possible D gene is TRBD2 (6 bases). CDR3 length: 16 amino acids. The V gene's germline CDR1 is LGHDT and CDR2 YNNKEL (reference sequence). V lost 7 bases and J lost 3, with 20 bases in between. Here the CDR3 reads CASTSVLATGTDTQYF. In DNA form, the CDR3 reads TGTGCCAGCACCTCGGTCCTAGCGACCGGGACAGATACGCAGTATTTT.

The chain combines TRBV19 with TRBJ1-1; D not resolved. The V gene's germline CDR1 is LNHDA and CDR2 SQIVND (reference sequence). The V and J ends lost 6 bases and 8 bases respectively, with 19 bases between them. The CDR3 runs 14 residues. The DNA for the CDR3 is TGTGCCAGTAGGAAAAGGGCGGGGAGCACCGAAGCTTTCTTT. Translation: CASRKRAGSTEAFF.

In the case of this clonotype: A read error may be the cause here, since a much bigger clone is one base away. Likely a read error: the CDR3 ends without its conserved phenylalanine or tryptophan. The chain has TRBV20-1 and TRBJ2-5, with 10 positions matching TRBD2. Germline assignment: CDR1 DFQATT and CDR2 SNEGSKA (reference sequence). V dropped 7 bases and J dropped 6; count of bases not matched to a gene: 8. The CDR3 spans 13 residues. The CDR3 region is CSVWASGSKTQYY. DNA of the CDR3: TGCAGTGTTTGGGCTAGCGGGAGTAAGACCCAGTACTAC.

This clonotype has at least ten counts. The chain couples TRBV28 to TRBJ2-5; D gene unclear. Germline V lookup: CDR1 MDHEN, CDR2 SYDVKM. The CDR3 consists of 14 residues. V lost 1 base and J 7 bases, leaving 13 bases between the germline ends. CDR3 DNA: TGTGCCAGCAGTTTATCTCCAGGCTCGACGACCCAGTACTTC. Translation gives CASSLSPGSTTQYF.

This clonotype showed up many times. The V gene is TRBV20-1, the J gene TRBJ2-1; TRBD2 agrees at 8 bases. CDR1 and CDR2 (germline): DFQATT, SNEGSKA (reference sequence). V trimming: 3 bases; J trimming: 6 bases; junction bases outside the gene matches: 4. This CDR3 is 13 amino acids long. CDR3 sequence reads: CSARTGGANEQFF. The CDR3 bases are TGCAGTGCTAGGACCGGGGGGGCCAATGAGCAGTTCTTC.

This clonotype was detected ten times or more. The chain has TRBV7-3 and TRBJ2-1; possible D gene TRBD1, 6 bases. CDR3 length equals 16 residues. Germline CDR1 is SGHTA and CDR2 is FQGTGA. Trimming pared 5 bases from V and 0 bases from J, leaving 14 bases between. The CDR3 loop is CASSPPGHNSYNEQFF. The CDR3 DNA reads as TGTGCCAGCAGCCCGCCGGGACACAACTCCTACAATGAGCAGTTCTTC. The full variable domain, with the rest looked up from reference TRBV7-3 and TRBJ2-1, is GAGVSQTPSNKVTEKGKYVELRCDPISGHTALYWYRQSLGQGPEFLIYFQGTGAADDSGLPNDRFFAVRPEGSVSTLKIQRTERGDSAVYLCASSPPGHNSYNEQFFGPGTRLTVL.

Ten or more counts support this clonotype. The rearrangement joins TRBV5-1 to TRBJ2-2; D call uncertain. Germline CDR1 is SGHRS and CDR2 is YFSETQ. The CDR3 is 15 residues long. The V end was cut by 0 bases, the J end by 5 bases, with 11 bases between. In nucleotides, the CDR3 is TGCGCCAGCAGCTTGGATTTCACAGCTACCGGGGAGCTGTTTTTT. This encodes CASSLDFTATGELFF.

This clonotype was counted at least ten times. The chain recombines TRBV7-2 with TRBJ2-7; D possibly uses TRBD1 or TRBD2 (6 bases each). V was cut by 4 bases and J by 2 bases, with 15 bases left in between. Germline-derived CDR1 and CDR2 are SGHTA and FQGNSA. The CDR3 is made up of 15 amino acids. The CDR3 DNA is TGTGCCAGCAGCTCCGCGGGACAACGGCCCTACGAGCAGTACTTC. It encodes CASSSAGQRPYEQYF.

This clonotype occurred many times. The chain joins TRBV4-1 to TRBJ1-1; D unresolved. The CDR3 contains 17 residues. V was pared by 4 bases and J by 4 bases, with 22 bases between. CDR1 is MGHRA and CDR2 is YSYEKL in the germline V gene. The CDR3: CASSPLNSRRETTEAFF. In nucleotides, the CDR3 is TGCGCCAGCAGCCCCTTAAACTCCCGGCGGGAGACCACTGAAGCTTTCTTT.

This clonotype appeared many times. J is TRBJ1-6 and V is TRBV30; no clear D. The CDR3 loop spans 13 amino acids. The germline V gene encodes CDR1 GTSNPN and CDR2 SVGIG (reference sequence). The germline V and J ends were trimmed by 6 bases and 8 bases, with 14 bases remaining between them. CDR3 residues: CACTTWSYSPLHF. Here the CDR3 DNA reads TGTGCCTGTACGACATGGTCCTATTCACCCCTCCACTTT.

The sample holds many counts of this clonotype. The chain couples TRBV29-1 to TRBJ1-1, with a possible D match to TRBD1 (5 bases). V was trimmed by 4 bases and J by 8 bases, leaving 11 bases between them. This CDR3 contains 11 residues. Per germline, CDR1 SQVTM and CDR2 ANQGSEA. The CDR3 coding sequence is TGCAGCGTTGTAATTGGGGCAGAAGCTTTCTTT. Its translation: CSVVIGAEAFF. Looking up the rest from reference TRBV29-1 and TRBJ1-1 gives the full variable domain: SAVISQKPSRDICQRGTSLTIQCQVDSQVTMMFWYRQQPGQSLTLIATANQGSEATYESGFVIDKFPISRPNLTFSTLTVSNMSPEDSSIYLCSVVIGAEAFFGQGTRLTVV.

In its sample, this clonotype was seen many times. This sequence joins TRBV20-1 and TRBJ2-7, with D possibly being TRBD2 (5 bases). From germline, CDR1 is DFQATT and CDR2 SNEGSKA (reference sequence). The CDR3 is 13 amino acids. Trimming removed 6 bases from V and 1 base from J, with 13 bases in between. The CDR3 loop reads CSAPSGVSYEQYF. DNA for the CDR3: TGCAGTGCCCCCTCCGGGGTATCCTACGAGCAGTACTTC.

This clonotype has at least ten counts. The V call is TRBV7-9, the J call TRBJ2-2; D unclear. The CDR3 consists of 16 residues. Trimming removed 6 bases from V and 0 bases from J, with 14 bases in between. CDR1 is SEHNR and CDR2 is FQNEAQ in the germline V gene (reference sequence). CDR3 bases: TGTGCCAGCAGTTGGAACCTACTGGCGAACACCGGGGAGCTGTTTTTT. It specifies CASSWNLLANTGELFF.

Note on this clonotype: This clone may be a read error of a much larger clone one base away. The CDR3 carries no conserved terminal phenylalanine or tryptophan, so it likely arises from a read error. The chain links TRBV4-1 to TRBJ2-7; TRBD2 might be the D (5 bases). Trimming removed 1 base at V and 5 bases at J, with 15 bases between. Germline values: CDR1 MGHRA, CDR2 YSYEKL. CDR3 length equals 15 residues. DNA of the CDR3: TGCGCCAGCAGCCAAGCAGGAATCGGGGTCAACGAGCAGTACTCC. Encoded protein: CASSQAGIGVNEQYS.

This clonotype appeared many times. Written as DNA, the CDR3 is TGTGCCAGCACCCTCGGTTCCTACAATGAGCAGTTCTTC. It yields the protein CASTLGSYNEQFF. The chain links TRBV7-9 to TRBJ2-1; D is uncertain. The CDR3 has 13 residues. Trimming removed 7 bases from V and 1 base from J, with 8 bases in between. Germline loops: CDR1 SEHNR, CDR2 FQNEAQ (reference sequence).

Notes on this clonotype: Just one base apart from a much larger clone, this may be a read error. The chain uses TRBV7-9 and TRBJ1-2; unclear D gene. Germline lookup yields CDR1 SEHNR and CDR2 FQNEAQ (reference sequence). The CDR3 has 15 amino acids. For the CDR3, the DNA is TGTGCCAGCAGCTTATCGGGAAGAGAAAACTATGGCGACACCTTC. Its protein product is CASSLSGRENYGDTF. The variable domain in full, completed from reference TRBV7-9 and TRBJ1-2, reads DTGVSQNPRHKITKRGQNVTFRCDPISEHNRLYWYRQTLGQGPEFLTYFQNEAQLEKSRLLSDRFSAERPKGSFSTLEIQRTEQGDSAMYLCASSLSGRENYGDTFGSGTRLTVV.

This clonotype was seen ten or more times. V gene TRBV2 combines with J gene TRBJ2-2, with D possibly matching TRBD1 (5 bases). The CDR3 spans 13 residues. Trimming stripped 9 bases from V and 0 bases from J, with 8 bases between. Germline loops: CDR1 SNHLY, CDR2 FYNNEI. The CDR3 nucleotides are TGTGCCAGTAGACAGACGAACACCGGGGAGCTGTTTTTT. Amino acids: CASRQTNTGELFF.

The rearrangement links TRBV6-1 to TRBJ2-2; 10 bases match TRBD2. Trimming took 7 bases from V and 5 from J; bases not matched to a gene: 7. The CDR3 has 15 residues. Germline values: CDR1 MNHNS, CDR2 SASEGT. In nucleotides, the CDR3 is TGTGCCAGCAACCACATAGCGGGGGGAACCGGGGAGCTGTTTTTT. It is translated as CASNHIAGGTGELFF.

This clonotype was seen only a few times. This sequence joins TRBV11-3 and TRBJ2-3; 11 bases align to TRBD2. Germline V CDR1 and CDR2: SGHNT, YENEEA. The junction had 10 bases not matched to a gene; V was cut back by 1 base and J by 1 base. This CDR3 spans 19 amino acids. The CDR3 loop reads CASSLASPSSGRRTDTQYF. The CDR3 DNA reads as TGTGCCAGCAGCTTAGCCTCACCGTCTAGCGGGAGGCGCACAGATACGCAGTATTTT.

This clonotype was counted at least ten times. The genes are TRBV12-3 or TRBV12-4 and TRBJ2-3, with D perhaps given as TRBD1 or TRBD2 (5 bases each). V gave up 3 bases and J gave up 6 bases, with 13 bases separating them. The CDR3 spans 14 residues. The CDR3 reads CASSFQGDEDTQYF. In nucleotides, the CDR3 is TGTGCCAGCAGTTTCCAGGGAGATGAGGATACGCAGTATTTT.

The sample holds many counts of this clonotype. The chain has TRBV20-1 and TRBJ1-4, with D possibly being TRBD1 (6 bases). Trimming shortened V by 0 bases and J by 8 bases, and 19 bases separated the two germline ends. The germline CDR1 and CDR2 sequences are DFQATT and SNEGSKA (reference sequence). The CDR3 has 16 residues. CDR3: CSARDGLQGIGEKLFF. For the CDR3, the DNA is TGCAGTGCTAGAGATGGACTACAGGGAATTGGAGAAAAACTGTTTTTT.

Regarding this clonotype: A much larger clone sits a single nucleotide away, making a read error possible. V is TRBV11-2 and J is TRBJ2-7; the D gene is possibly TRBD1 (6 bases). The V end lost 3 bases, the J end lost 2 bases, and 11 bases lay between the germline ends. Germline loops: CDR1 SGHAT, CDR2 FQNNGV. This CDR3 region has 14 residues. The CDR3 sequence: CASSFLWDTYEQYF. In nucleotides, the CDR3 is TGTGCCAGCAGCTTTCTATGGGACACCTACGAGCAGTACTTC.

This clonotype was seen ten or more times. Here the CDR3 reads CSAPFGGASGNTIYF. As DNA, the CDR3 is TGCAGTGCTCCATTTGGGGGAGCCTCTGGAAACACCATATATTTT. The chain has TRBV20-1 and TRBJ1-3; tentatively, D is TRBD1 (5 bases). CDR3 length: 15 amino acids. Germline values: CDR1 DFQATT, CDR2 SNEGSKA (reference sequence). V was pared by 5 bases and J by 0 bases, with 14 bases between.

This clonotype was seen at least ten times. The chain combines TRBV4-1 with TRBJ2-1, with a possible D match to TRBD1 (5 bases). There are 15 residues in the CDR3. In germline, CDR1 is MGHRA, CDR2 YSYEKL. The germline V and J ends were trimmed by 3 bases and 0 bases, with 9 bases remaining between them. The CDR3 bases are TGCGCCAGCAGCCAGGGGCTGATCTCCTACAATGAGCAGTTCTTC. Amino acids: CASSQGLISYNEQFF.